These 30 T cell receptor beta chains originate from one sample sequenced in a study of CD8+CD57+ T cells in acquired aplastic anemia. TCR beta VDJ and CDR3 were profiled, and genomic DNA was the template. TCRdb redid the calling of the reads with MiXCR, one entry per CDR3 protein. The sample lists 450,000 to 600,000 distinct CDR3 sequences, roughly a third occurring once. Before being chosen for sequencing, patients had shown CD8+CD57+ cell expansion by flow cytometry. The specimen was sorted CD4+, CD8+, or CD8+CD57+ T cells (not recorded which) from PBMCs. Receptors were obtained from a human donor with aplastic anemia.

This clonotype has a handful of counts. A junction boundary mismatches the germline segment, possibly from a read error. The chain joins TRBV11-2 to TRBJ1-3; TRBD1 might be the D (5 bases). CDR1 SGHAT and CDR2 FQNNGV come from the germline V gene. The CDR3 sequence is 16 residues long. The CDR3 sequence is CASSERTGALGNTIHF. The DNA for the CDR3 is TGTGCCAGCAGCGAGAGAACAGGAGCGCTTGGAAACACCATACATTTT.

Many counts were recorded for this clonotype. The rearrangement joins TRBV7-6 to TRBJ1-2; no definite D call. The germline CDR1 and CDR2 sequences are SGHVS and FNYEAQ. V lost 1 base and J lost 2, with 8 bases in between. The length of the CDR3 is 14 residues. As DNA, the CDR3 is TGTGCCAGCAGCTTAGGCTCGCAGAACTATGGCTACACCTTC. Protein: CASSLGSQNYGYTF.

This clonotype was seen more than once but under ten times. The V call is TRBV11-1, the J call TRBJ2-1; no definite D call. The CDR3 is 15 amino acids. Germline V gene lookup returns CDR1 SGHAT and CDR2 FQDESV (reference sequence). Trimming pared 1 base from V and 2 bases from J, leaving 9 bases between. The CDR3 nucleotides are TGTGCCAGCAGCTTAGACACCAGAACCTACAATGAGCAGTTCTTC. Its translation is CASSLDTRTYNEQFF.

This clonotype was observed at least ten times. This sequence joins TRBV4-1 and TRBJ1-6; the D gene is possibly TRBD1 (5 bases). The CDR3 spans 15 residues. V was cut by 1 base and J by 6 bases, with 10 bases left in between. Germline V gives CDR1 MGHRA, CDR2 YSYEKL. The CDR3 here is CASSQAGISNSPLHF. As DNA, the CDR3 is TGCGCCAGCAGCCAAGCAGGGATAAGTAATTCACCCCTCCACTTT.

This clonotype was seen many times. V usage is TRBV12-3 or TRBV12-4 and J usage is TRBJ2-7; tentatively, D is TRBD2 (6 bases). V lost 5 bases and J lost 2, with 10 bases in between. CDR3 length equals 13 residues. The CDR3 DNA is TGTGCCAGCAGTCCTAGCGCGACCTACGAGCAGTACTTC. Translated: CASSPSATYEQYF.

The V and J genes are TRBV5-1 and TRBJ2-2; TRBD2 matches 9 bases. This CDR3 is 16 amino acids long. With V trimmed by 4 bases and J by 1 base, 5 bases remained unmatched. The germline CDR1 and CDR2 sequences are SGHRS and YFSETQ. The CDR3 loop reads CASSRGSGGNTGELFF. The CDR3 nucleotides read TGCGCCAGCAGCCGAGGTAGCGGGGGGAACACCGGGGAGCTGTTTTTT. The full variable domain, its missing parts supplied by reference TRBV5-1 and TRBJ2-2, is KAGVTQTPRYLIKTRGQQVTLSCSPISGHRSVSWYQQTPGQGLQFLFEYFSETQRNKGNFPGRFSGRQFSNSRSEMNVSTLELGDSALYLCASSRGSGGNTGELFFGEGSRLTVL.

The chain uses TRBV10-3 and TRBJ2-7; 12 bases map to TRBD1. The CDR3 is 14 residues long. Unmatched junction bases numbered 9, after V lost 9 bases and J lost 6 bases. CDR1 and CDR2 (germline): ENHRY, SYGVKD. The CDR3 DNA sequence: TGTGCCATAAACAATCCGGGACAGGGGGCCGAGCAGTACTTC. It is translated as CAINNPGQGAEQYF.

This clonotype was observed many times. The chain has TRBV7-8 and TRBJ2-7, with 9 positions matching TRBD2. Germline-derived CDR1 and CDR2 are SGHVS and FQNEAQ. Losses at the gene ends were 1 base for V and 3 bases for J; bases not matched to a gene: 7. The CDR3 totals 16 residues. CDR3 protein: CASSLEASGTIYEQYF. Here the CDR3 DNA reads TGTGCCAGCAGCTTAGAGGCTAGCGGGACAATCTACGAGCAGTACTTC. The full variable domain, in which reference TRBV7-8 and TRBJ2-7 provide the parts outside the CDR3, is GAGVSQSPRYKVAKRGQDVALRCDPISGHVSLFWYQQALGQGPEFLTYFQNEAQLDKSGLPSDRFFAERPEGSVSTLKIQRTQQEDSAVYLCASSLEASGTIYEQYFGPGTRLTVT.

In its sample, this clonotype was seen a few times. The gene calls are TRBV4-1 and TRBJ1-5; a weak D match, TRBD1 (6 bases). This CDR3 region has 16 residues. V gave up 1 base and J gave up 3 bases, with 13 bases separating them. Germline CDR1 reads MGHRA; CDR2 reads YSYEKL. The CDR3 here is CASSQATDRYNQPQHF. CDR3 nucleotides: TGCGCCAGCAGCCAAGCTACAGACAGGTACAATCAGCCCCAGCATTTT.

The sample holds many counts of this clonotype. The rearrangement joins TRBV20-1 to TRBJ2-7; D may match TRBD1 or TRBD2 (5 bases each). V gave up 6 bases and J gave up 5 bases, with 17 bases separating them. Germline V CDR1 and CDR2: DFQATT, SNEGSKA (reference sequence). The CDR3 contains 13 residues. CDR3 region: CSASSGRIDEQYF. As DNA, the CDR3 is TGCAGTGCCTCTTCAGGGAGAATCGACGAGCAGTACTTC.

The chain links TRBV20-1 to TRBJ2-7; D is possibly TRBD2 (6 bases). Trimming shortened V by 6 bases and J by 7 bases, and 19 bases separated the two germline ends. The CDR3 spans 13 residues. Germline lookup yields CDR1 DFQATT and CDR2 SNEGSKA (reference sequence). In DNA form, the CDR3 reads TGCAGTGCCAGCAGCTTAGGCGCGGGAGAGCAGTACTTC. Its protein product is CSASSLGAGEQYF.

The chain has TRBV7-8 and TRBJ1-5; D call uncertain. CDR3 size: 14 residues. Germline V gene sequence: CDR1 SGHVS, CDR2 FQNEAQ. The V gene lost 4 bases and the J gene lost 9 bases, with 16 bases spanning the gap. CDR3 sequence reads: CASSSQVRLGPQHF. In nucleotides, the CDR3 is TGTGCCAGCAGCTCACAAGTGAGATTGGGGCCCCAGCATTTT.

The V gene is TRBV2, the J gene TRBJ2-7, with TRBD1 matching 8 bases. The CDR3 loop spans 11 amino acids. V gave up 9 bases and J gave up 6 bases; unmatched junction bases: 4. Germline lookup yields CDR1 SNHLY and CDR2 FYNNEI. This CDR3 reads CASNDRGEQYF. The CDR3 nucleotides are TGTGCCAGTAATGACAGGGGCGAGCAGTACTTC. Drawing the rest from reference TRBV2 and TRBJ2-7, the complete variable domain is EPEVTQTPSHQVTQMGQEVILRCVPISNHLYFYWYRQILGQKVEFLVSFYNNEISEKSEIFDDQFSVERPDGSNFTLKIRSTKLEDSAMYFCASNDRGEQYFGPGTRLTVT.

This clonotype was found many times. CDR3 sequence reads: CASTIDNEQFF. The CDR3 nucleotides read TGTGCCAGCACGATCGATAATGAGCAGTTCTTC. The chain employs TRBV2 and TRBJ2-1; D gene ambiguous. V was shortened by 7 bases and J by 7 bases, with 8 bases between the two germline ends. The CDR3 contains 11 residues. From germline, CDR1 is SNHLY and CDR2 FYNNEI. Together with reference TRBV2 and TRBJ2-1, the CDR3 gives the full variable domain: EPEVTQTPSHQVTQMGQEVILRCVPISNHLYFYWYRQILGQKVEFLVSFYNNEISEKSEIFDDQFSVERPDGSNFTLKIRSTKLEDSAMYFCASTIDNEQFFGPGTRLTVL.

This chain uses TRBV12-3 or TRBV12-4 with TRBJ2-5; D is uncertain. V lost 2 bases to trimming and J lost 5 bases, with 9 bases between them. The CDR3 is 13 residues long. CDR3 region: CASSLPELETQYF. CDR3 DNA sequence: TGTGCCAGCAGTTTACCTGAGTTGGAGACCCAGTACTTC.

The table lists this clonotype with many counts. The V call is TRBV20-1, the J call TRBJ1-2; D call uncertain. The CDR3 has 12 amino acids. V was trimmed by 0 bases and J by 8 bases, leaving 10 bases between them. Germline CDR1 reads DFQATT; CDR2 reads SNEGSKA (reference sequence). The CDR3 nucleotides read TGCAGTGCTAGAGATCCCGCAATGGGCTACACCTTC. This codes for CSARDPAMGYTF.

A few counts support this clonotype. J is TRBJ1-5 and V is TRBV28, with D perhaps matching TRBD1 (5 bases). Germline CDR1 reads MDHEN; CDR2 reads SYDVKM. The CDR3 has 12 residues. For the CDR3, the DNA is TGTGGATCAACAGCGGGGCCGCAGCCCCAGCATTTT. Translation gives CGSTAGPQPQHF.

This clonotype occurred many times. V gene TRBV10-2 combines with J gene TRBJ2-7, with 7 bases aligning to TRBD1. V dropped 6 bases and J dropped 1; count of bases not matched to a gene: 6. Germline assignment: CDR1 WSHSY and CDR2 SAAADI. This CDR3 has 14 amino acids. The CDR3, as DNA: TGCGCCAGCAGAAAGGGACAGTCTTCCTACGAGCAGTACTTC. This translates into CASRKGQSSYEQYF.

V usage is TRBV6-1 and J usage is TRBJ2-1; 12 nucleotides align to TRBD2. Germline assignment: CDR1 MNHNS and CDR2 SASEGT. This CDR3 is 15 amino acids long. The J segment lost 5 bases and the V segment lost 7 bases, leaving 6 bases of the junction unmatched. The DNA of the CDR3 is TGTGCCAGCAACCTAGGACTAGCGGGGAACAATGAGCAGTTCTTC. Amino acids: CASNLGLAGNNEQFF.

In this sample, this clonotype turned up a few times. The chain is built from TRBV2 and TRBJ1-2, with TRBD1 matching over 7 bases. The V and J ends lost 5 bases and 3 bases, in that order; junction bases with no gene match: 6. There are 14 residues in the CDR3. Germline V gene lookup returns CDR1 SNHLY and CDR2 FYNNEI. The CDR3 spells CASSSTGSYYGYTF. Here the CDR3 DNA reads TGTGCCAGCAGTTCGACAGGGTCTTACTATGGCTACACCTTC.

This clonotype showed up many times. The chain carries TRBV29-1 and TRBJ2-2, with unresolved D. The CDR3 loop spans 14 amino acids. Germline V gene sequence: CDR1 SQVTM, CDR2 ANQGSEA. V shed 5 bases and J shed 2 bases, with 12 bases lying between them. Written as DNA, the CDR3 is TGCAGCGTTAAACCCGGGCCTAACACCGGGGAGCTGTTTTTT. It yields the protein CSVKPGPNTGELFF.

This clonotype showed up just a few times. The CDR3 loop is CASSLRDRMWTEAFF. The DNA for the CDR3 is TGTGCCAGCAGCTTACGGGACAGAATGTGGACTGAAGCTTTCTTT. The chain couples TRBV7-2 to TRBJ1-1, with 7 nucleotides matching TRBD1. The CDR3 length is 15 residues. CDR1 is SGHTA and CDR2 is FQGNSA in the germline V gene. V trimming: 2 bases; J trimming: 5 bases; junction bases outside the gene matches: 8.

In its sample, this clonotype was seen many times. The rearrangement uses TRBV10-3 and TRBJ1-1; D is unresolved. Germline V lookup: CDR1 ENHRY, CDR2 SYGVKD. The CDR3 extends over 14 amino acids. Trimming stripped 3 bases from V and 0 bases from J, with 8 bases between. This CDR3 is CAISEGPLNTEAFF. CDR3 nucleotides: TGTGCCATCAGTGAAGGACCCCTGAACACTGAAGCTTTCTTT.

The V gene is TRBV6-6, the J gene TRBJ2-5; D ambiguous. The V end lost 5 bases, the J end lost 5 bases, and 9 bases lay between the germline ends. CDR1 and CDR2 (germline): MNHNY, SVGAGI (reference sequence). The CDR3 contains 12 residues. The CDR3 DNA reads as TGTGCCAGCAGTAATACTGGGGAGACCCAGTACTTC. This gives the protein CASSNTGETQYF.

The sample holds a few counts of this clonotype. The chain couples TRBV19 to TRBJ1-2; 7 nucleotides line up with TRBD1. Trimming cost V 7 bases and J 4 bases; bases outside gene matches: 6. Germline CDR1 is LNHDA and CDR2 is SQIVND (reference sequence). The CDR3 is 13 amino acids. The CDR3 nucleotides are TGTGCCAGTACTCCACAGGGGTTCTATGGCTACACCTTC. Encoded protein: CASTPQGFYGYTF.

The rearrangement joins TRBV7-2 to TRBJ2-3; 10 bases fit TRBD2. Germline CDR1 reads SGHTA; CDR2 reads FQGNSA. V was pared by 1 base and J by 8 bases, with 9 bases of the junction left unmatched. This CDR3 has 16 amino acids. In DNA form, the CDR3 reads TGTGCCAGCAGCTTAGATTCCAGCGGGGGGGCTATTACGCAGTATTTT. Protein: CASSLDSSGGAITQYF.

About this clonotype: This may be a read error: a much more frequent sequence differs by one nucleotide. The chain's CDR3 is CASTDREDTQYF. The CDR3, as DNA: TGTGCCAGCACGGACAGAGAGGATACCCAGTACTTC. The V and J genes are TRBV2 and TRBJ2-5; TRBD1 is a possible D gene (6 bases). The CDR3 has 12 amino acids. With 7 bases removed from V and 8 bases from J, the gap between germline ends came to 14 bases. The germline gives CDR1 SNHLY, CDR2 FYNNEI.

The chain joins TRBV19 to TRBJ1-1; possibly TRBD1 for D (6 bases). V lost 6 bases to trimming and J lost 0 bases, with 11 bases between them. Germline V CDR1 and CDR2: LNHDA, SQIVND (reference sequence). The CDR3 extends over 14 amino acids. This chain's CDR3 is CASRTGTLNTEAFF. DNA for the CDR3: TGTGCCAGTAGGACCGGGACACTGAACACTGAAGCTTTCTTT.

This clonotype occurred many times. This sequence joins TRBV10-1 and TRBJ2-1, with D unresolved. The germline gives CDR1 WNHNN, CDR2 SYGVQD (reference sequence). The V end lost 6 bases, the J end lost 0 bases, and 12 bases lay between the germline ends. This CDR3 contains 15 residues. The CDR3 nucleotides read TGCGCCAGCAGCCTAGACTTTAGCTCCTACAATGAGCAGTTCTTC. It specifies CASSLDFSSYNEQFF.

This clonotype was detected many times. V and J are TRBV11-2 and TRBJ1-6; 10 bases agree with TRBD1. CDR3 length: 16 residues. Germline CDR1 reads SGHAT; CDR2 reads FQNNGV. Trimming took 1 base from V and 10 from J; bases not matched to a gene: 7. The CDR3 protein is CASSLGLDRGRSPLHF. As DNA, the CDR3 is TGTGCCAGCAGCTTAGGCCTCGACAGGGGGCGATCACCCCTCCACTTT.